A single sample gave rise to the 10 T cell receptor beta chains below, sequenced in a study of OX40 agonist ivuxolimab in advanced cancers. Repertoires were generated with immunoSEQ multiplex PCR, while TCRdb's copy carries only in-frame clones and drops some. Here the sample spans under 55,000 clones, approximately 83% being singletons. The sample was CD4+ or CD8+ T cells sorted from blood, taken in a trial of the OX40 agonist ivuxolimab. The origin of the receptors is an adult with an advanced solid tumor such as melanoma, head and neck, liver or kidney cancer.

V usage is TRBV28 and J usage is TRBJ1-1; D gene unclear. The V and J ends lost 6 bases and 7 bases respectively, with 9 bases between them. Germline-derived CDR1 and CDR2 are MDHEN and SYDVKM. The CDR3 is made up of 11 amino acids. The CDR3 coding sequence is TGTGCCAGCAGCGTCGGGGATGAAGCTTTCTTT. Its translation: CASSVGDEAFF.

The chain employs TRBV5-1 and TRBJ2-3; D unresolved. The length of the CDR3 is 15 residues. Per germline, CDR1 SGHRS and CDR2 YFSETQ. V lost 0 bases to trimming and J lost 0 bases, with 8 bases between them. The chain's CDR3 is CASSLGYTSTDTQYF. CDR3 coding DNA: TGCGCCAGCAGCTTGGGCTACACTAGCACAGATACGCAGTATTTT.

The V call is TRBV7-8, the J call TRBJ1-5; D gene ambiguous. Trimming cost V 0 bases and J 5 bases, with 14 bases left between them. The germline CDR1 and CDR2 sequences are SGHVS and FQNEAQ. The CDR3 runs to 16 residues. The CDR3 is CASSLARVTAHQPQHF. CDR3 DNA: TGTGCCAGCAGCTTAGCGCGAGTTACAGCCCATCAGCCCCAGCATTTT.

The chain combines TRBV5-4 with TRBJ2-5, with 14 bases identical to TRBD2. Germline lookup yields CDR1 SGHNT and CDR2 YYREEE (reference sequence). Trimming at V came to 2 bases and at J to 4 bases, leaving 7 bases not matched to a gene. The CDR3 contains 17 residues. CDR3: CASSFKGLAGEGETQYF. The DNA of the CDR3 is TGTGCCAGCAGCTTTAAGGGACTAGCGGGAGAAGGAGAGACCCAGTACTTC.

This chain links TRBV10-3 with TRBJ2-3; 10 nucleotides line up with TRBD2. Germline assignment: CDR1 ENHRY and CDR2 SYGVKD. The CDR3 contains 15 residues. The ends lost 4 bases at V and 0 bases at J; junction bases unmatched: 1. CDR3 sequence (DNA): TGTGCCATCAGTGTACTAGCGGGAAGCACAGATACGCAGTATTTT. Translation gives CAISVLAGSTDTQYF.

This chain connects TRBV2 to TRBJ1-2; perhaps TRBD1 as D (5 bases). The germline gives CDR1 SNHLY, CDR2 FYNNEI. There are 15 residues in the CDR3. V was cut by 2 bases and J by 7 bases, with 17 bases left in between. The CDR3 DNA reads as TGTGCCAGCAGTGAAAGTCGACAGTCAGAGTTTGGCTACACCTTC. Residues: CASSESRQSEFGYTF.

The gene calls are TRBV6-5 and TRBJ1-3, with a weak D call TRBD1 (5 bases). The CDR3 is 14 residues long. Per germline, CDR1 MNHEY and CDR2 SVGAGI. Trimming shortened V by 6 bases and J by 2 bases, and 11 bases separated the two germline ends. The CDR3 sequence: CASRLGGTGNTIYF. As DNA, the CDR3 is TGTGCCAGCAGGTTGGGGGGAACTGGAAACACCATATATTTT.

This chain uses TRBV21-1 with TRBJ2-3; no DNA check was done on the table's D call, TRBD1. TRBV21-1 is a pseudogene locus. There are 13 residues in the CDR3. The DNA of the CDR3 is TGTGCCAGCAGCCTACAGCCCACAGATACGCAGTATTTT. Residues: CASSLQPTDTQYF.

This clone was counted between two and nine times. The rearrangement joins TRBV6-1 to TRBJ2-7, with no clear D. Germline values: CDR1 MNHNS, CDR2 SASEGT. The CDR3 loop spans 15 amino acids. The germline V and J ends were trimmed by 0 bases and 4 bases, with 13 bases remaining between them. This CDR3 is CASSEALEKIYEQYV. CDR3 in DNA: TGTGCCAGCAGTGAAGCCCTTGAGAAAATTTACGAGCAGTACGTC.

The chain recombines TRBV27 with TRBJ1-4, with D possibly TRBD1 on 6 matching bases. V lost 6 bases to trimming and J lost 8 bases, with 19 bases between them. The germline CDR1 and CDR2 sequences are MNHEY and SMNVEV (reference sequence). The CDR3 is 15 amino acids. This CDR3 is CASRSPGGLEEKLFF. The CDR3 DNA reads TGTGCCAGCAGGAGCCCGGGGGGGCTTGAGGAAAAACTGTTTTTT.